The following is a T cell receptor (beta chain) sequence with its context. Antigen: not known. The data derive from a study of cytomegalovirus exposure and HLA in healthy donors. The CDR3 spans 14 residues. The V gene's germline CDR1 is SEHNR and CDR2 FQNEAQ (reference sequence). Study-wide results and limits: Researchers reported from a later analysis that most CMV-associated TCR beta chains appeared HLA-restricted. Most of the TCR beta V segments (in an earlier analysis) were productive either about 87% or about 30% of the time.

PCR employed 60 Vbeta and 13 Jbeta primers. The assay was immunoSEQ multiplex PCR, and TCRdb's table has in-frame clones only and misses some. The sample totals over 150,000 clones; its top ten clones hold roughly 0.74%. What was sequenced was PBMCs. This clonotype was sampled from a boy aged 10-17 years in good health and CMV-seronegative. The chain recombines TRBV7-9 with TRBJ2-5; TRBD1 aligns across 8 bases. Matching the DNA end better, TRBJ2-7 makes the J call doubtful. This CDR3 reads CASSSGRGLHEQYF. The CDR3 DNA sequence: TGTGCCAGCAGCTCGGGCAGGGGGCTTCACGAGCAGTACTTC.